One and the same sample provided the 29 T cell receptor beta chains below, sequenced in a study of regulatory T cells in long-lasting Graves disease. Arm-PCR of CDR3 regions and iRepertoire HTBI primers were the basis on which TCR beta libraries were built. TCRdb re-called the multiplex PCR reads through MiXCR, storing one row per CDR3 protein. Here the sample spans roughly 560,000 distinct CDR3 sequences, about 16% being singletons. Time point reported: newly diagnosed GD, antithyroid drugs for less than 3 months. PBMC-derived RNA was used for the TCR library. These data are also associated with another study on T cells in Graves' hyperthyroidism and ophthalmopathy.

This specimen consisted of peripheral blood mononuclear cells (PBMCs), obtained at new diagnosis, from a patient treated with antithyroid drugs. Receptors originate from a woman aged 40 to 65 with Graves disease.

This clonotype occurred many times. The chain employs TRBV12-3 or TRBV12-4 and TRBJ2-1; TRBD1 aligns across 8 bases. CDR3 length: 15 amino acids. After removal of 0 bases from V and 8 bases from J, the junction contained 6 bases not matched to a gene. This CDR3 reads CASSLARAGGDEQFF. As DNA, the CDR3 is TGTGCCAGCAGTTTAGCGCGGGCAGGGGGCGATGAGCAGTTCTTC.

V is TRBV5-6 and J is TRBJ1-4; tentatively, D is TRBD1 (5 bases). In germline, CDR1 is SGHDT, CDR2 YYEEEE. V was shortened by 3 bases and J by 6 bases, with 24 bases between the two germline ends. The CDR3 is 18 amino acids. Here the CDR3 DNA reads TGTGCCAGCAGCTCAATAGCGGGGCCAGACCTTCTGGATGAAAAACTGTTTTTT. Its translation is CASSSIAGPDLLDEKLFF.

The gene calls are TRBV5-1 and TRBJ1-4; possibly TRBD1 for D (6 bases). CDR1 and CDR2 from the germline V gene are SGHRS and YFSETQ. Trimming took off 0 bases at V and 0 bases at J, with 9 bases between the two ends. The CDR3 is 16 amino acids. CDR3 loop: CASSLAGVATNEKLFF. The CDR3 DNA sequence: TGCGCCAGCAGCTTGGCAGGGGTTGCAACTAATGAAAAACTGTTTTTT.

This clonotype was detected ten times or more. This chain uses TRBV6-5 with TRBJ1-1; D is uncertain. CDR1 and CDR2 from the germline V gene are MNHEY and SVGAGI. V dropped 0 bases and J dropped 1 base, with 12 bases sitting between them. The CDR3 length is 16 residues. CDR3 in DNA: TGTGCCAGCAGTTACTCCCTGGGGAGAACGAACACTGAAGCTTTCTTT. This sequence encodes CASSYSLGRTNTEAFF.

The chain uses TRBV20-1 and TRBJ1-2, with 10 bases fitting TRBD1. The V gene end was trimmed by 6 bases and the J gene end by 6 bases; junction bases not matched to a gene: 4. The CDR3 consists of 12 residues. Germline loops: CDR1 DFQATT, CDR2 SNEGSKA (reference sequence). The CDR3 reads CSARTGGHGYTF. CDR3 sequence (DNA): TGCAGTGCAAGGACAGGGGGGCATGGCTACACCTTC.

This clonotype occurred many times. The DNA for the CDR3 is TGTGCCAGCAGCTTAGGCGGGGCCCTGAACACTGAAGCTTTCTTT. Amino acids: CASSLGGALNTEAFF. The chain links TRBV7-9 to TRBJ1-1, with D perhaps TRBD1 (5 bases). This CDR3 region has 15 residues. The germline V gene has CDR1 SEHNR and CDR2 FQNEAQ (reference sequence). Trimming removed 1 base from V and 0 bases from J, with 9 bases in between.

In its sample, this clonotype was seen a few times. This chain connects TRBV20-1 to TRBJ1-6, with TRBD1 matching 9 bases. CDR1 and CDR2 from the germline V gene are DFQATT and SNEGSKA (reference sequence). The CDR3 totals 14 residues. V lost 6 bases and J lost 7; bases outside the gene matches: 7. The CDR3 DNA sequence: TGCAGTGCCAGTTATGGGACAGGGAATTCACCCCTCCACTTT. It specifies CSASYGTGNSPLHF.

This clonotype was seen just once. A read error may be the cause here, since a much bigger clone is one base away. This chain connects TRBV20-1 to TRBJ2-2; 7 bases fit TRBD2. Germline CDR1 and CDR2: DFQATT and SNEGSKA (reference sequence). V lost 1 base, J lost 1 base, and 3 bases stayed unmatched. This CDR3 spans 15 amino acids. The CDR3 loop is CSARAASGNTGELFF. CDR3 nucleotides: TGCAGTGCTAGAGCGGCTAGCGGGAACACCGGGGAGCTGTTTTTT.

This clonotype was seen a handful of times. The V gene is TRBV9, the J gene TRBJ2-2, with D perhaps given as TRBD1 or TRBD2 (5 bases each). This CDR3 is built from 16 residues. V was pared by 0 bases and J by 5 bases, with 14 bases between. CDR1 and CDR2 from the germline V gene are SGDLS and YYNGEE. The CDR3 nucleotides are TGTGCCAGCAGCGTAGACGAGGGGACCTTTACCGGGGAGCTGTTTTTT. Protein sequence: CASSVDEGTFTGELFF. Based on the CDR3 plus reference TRBV9 and TRBJ2-2, the full variable domain is DSGVTQTPKHLITATGQRVTLRCSPRSGDLSVYWYQQSLDQGLQFLIQYYNGEERAKGNILERFSAQQFPDLHSELNLSSLELGDSALYFCASSVDEGTFTGELFFGEGSRLTVL.

The chain uses TRBV20-1 and TRBJ1-2, with 8 positions matching TRBD1. The V and J ends lost 0 bases and 4 bases, in that order; junction bases with no gene match: 7. The CDR3 is made up of 15 amino acids. Germline CDR1 reads DFQATT; CDR2 reads SNEGSKA (reference sequence). CDR3 bases: TGCAGTGCTAGAGAGCTCGTGACAGGGGCCTATGGCTACACCTTC. This encodes CSARELVTGAYGYTF.

V is TRBV10-3 and J is TRBJ2-3, with TRBD1 identical over 7 bases. V shed 8 bases, J shed 5 bases, and the junction held 13 bases outside the gene matches. The CDR3 consists of 15 residues. Germline CDR1 reads ENHRY; CDR2 reads SYGVKD. This CDR3 is CAIQQGSMVVDTQYF. Written as DNA, the CDR3 is TGTGCCATCCAACAGGGGTCAATGGTGGTAGATACGCAGTATTTT.

This clonotype has just a few counts. V usage is TRBV29-1 and J usage is TRBJ2-3; D uncertain. Germline CDR1 SQVTM, CDR2 ANQGSEA. Trimming left V 6 bases short and J 5 bases short, with 9 bases between. The CDR3 extends over 11 amino acids. The CDR3: CSVGERDTQYF. In DNA, the CDR3 is TGCAGCGTCGGTGAAAGAGATACGCAGTATTTT.

The chain joins TRBV28 to TRBJ1-2, with 7 bases that match TRBD1. V dropped 2 bases and J dropped 4; count of bases not matched to a gene: 13. In germline, CDR1 is MDHEN, CDR2 SYDVKM. The CDR3 consists of 17 residues. The CDR3 nucleotides read TGTGCCAGCAGTTTAGGTTTAGACAGGGTTAGGGGCTATGGCTACACCTTC. Encoded protein: CASSLGLDRVRGYGYTF.

This clonotype showed up many times. The genes are TRBV18 and TRBJ2-3, with TRBD1 matching 7 bases. The CDR3 is 15 amino acids. The trim removed 3 bases at V and 4 bases at J, leaving 7 bases unmatched. Germline V gives CDR1 KGHSH, CDR2 LQKENI. The CDR3 sequence is CASSPLTGSPDTQYF. DNA of the CDR3: TGTGCCAGCTCACCCTTGACAGGGTCTCCAGATACGCAGTATTTT. Based on the CDR3 plus reference TRBV18 and TRBJ2-3, the full variable domain is NAGVMQNPRHLVRRRGQEARLRCSPMKGHSHVYWYRQLPEEGLKFMVYLQKENIIDESGMPKERFSAEFPKEGPSILRIQQVVRGDSAAYFCASSPLTGSPDTQYFGPGTRLTVL.

This clonotype has a count of ten or more. The J gene is TRBJ2-7, the V gene TRBV10-1; TRBD1 might be the D (5 bases). Germline V gene sequence: CDR1 WNHNN, CDR2 SYGVQD (reference sequence). The ends were cut back, 2 bases at V and 4 bases at J, with 12 bases in the middle. There are 14 residues in the CDR3. The CDR3 region has the DNA TGCGCCAGCAGTGAGAGGGGCTTGGCGTACGAGCAGTACTTC. Amino acid sequence: CASSERGLAYEQYF.

This chain uses TRBV12-3 or TRBV12-4 with TRBJ1-2; weak D call: TRBD1 (6 bases). The CDR3 loop spans 14 amino acids. Trimming shortened V by 8 bases and J by 5 bases, and 18 bases separated the two germline ends. CDR3 residues: CASSPPPDSYGYTF. CDR3 coding DNA: TGTGCCAGCTCTCCGCCCCCGGACAGTTATGGCTACACCTTC.

This clonotype was picked up a small number of times. J is TRBJ2-7 and V is TRBV3-1; no reliable D call. The CDR3 runs to 16 residues. V lost 0 bases and J lost 0, with 12 bases in between. Looked up from germline, CDR1 is LGHDT and CDR2 is YNNKEL (reference sequence). The CDR3 spells CASSQDFQVHSYEQYF. The CDR3 DNA reads as TGTGCCAGCAGCCAAGATTTCCAGGTCCACTCCTACGAGCAGTACTTC.

As for this clonotype: With a much larger clone just one base away, this may be a read error. This chain uses TRBV18 with TRBJ2-4; possibly TRBD1 for D (6 bases). This CDR3 contains 15 residues. Germline V gene sequence: CDR1 KGHSH, CDR2 LQKENI. CDR3 nucleotide sequence: TGTGTCAGCTCACCACCGATGGACAGTAAAAACATTCAGTACTTC. It yields the protein CVSSPPMDSKNIQYF.

This clonotype was counted a single time. Since a much larger clone is just one base distant, this may be a read error. The rearrangement links TRBV2 to TRBJ2-7; possible D gene TRBD2, 5 bases. CDR1 and CDR2 (germline): SNHLY, FYNNEI. The CDR3 consists of 12 residues. CDR3 in amino acids: CASSADDYERYF. CDR3 DNA: TGTGCCAGCTCCGCGGACGACTACGAGCGGTACTTC.

This clonotype was picked up a small number of times. The chain employs TRBV7-6 and TRBJ2-7, with 11 bases lining up with TRBD1. After removal of 5 bases from V and 2 bases from J, the junction contained 11 bases not matched to a gene. CDR1 SGHVS and CDR2 FNYEAQ come from the germline V gene. The CDR3 covers 17 residues. CDR3 nucleotide sequence: TGTGCCAGCAGCATCTTAACAACGGGACAGGGGGCCTACGAGCAGTACTTC. Amino acids: CASSILTTGQGAYEQYF.

In this sample, this clonotype turned up a few times. The J gene is TRBJ2-1, the V gene TRBV7-9; D not certain. The CDR3 is 12 amino acids. The V end was cut by 5 bases, the J end by 5 bases, with 7 bases between. Germline loops: CDR1 SEHNR, CDR2 FQNEAQ (reference sequence). The CDR3 DNA sequence: TGTGCCAGCAGCATAGACGACAATGAGCAGTTCTTC. Protein product: CASSIDDNEQFF.

This clonotype was recorded many times. The chain joins TRBV3-1 to TRBJ2-3; 11 bases map to TRBD2. CDR3 length: 16 residues. The germline V gene has CDR1 LGHDT and CDR2 YNNKEL (reference sequence). The trim removed 2 bases at V and 0 bases at J, leaving 1 base unmatched. The CDR3 region is CASSQTSGGSTDTQYF. CDR3 DNA: TGTGCCAGCAGCCAAACTAGCGGGGGAAGCACAGATACGCAGTATTTT.

In its sample, this clonotype was seen a few times. CDR3 sequence (DNA): TGTGCCAGCTTTGCGACAGGGAGGACTGAAGCTTTCTTT. It codes for CASFATGRTEAFF. The chain is built from TRBV6-1 and TRBJ1-1; TRBD1 agrees at 7 bases. The germline V gene has CDR1 MNHNS and CDR2 SASEGT. J was trimmed by 5 bases and V by 8 bases; bases with no gene match: 8. The CDR3 has 13 amino acids.

This clonotype has ten or more counts. The chain couples TRBV5-4 to TRBJ1-1; D gene ambiguous. The V end lost 2 bases, the J end lost 4 bases, and 18 bases lay between the germline ends. Per the germline V gene, CDR1 is SGHNT and CDR2 is YYREEE (reference sequence). The CDR3 is 16 residues long. CDR3 in DNA: TGTGCCAGCAGCTTCCGGGCCGATCATCTGGGCACTGAAGCTTTCTTT. Its protein product is CASSFRADHLGTEAFF.

A few counts support this clonotype. The rearrangement joins TRBV2 to TRBJ2-6, with D uncertain. Germline V gene lookup returns CDR1 SNHLY and CDR2 FYNNEI. This CDR3 is 15 amino acids long. Deletions cut 8 bases from V and 0 bases from J, with 11 bases between. CDR3 amino acids: CASQKQGSGANVLTF. CDR3 nucleotides: TGTGCCAGCCAAAAACAAGGCTCTGGGGCCAACGTCCTGACTTTC.

The table lists this clonotype with many counts. V and J are TRBV12-3 or TRBV12-4 and TRBJ2-7, with D possibly TRBD1 on 5 matching bases. Trimming left V 5 bases short and J 8 bases short, with 16 bases between. The CDR3 covers 13 residues. The CDR3 DNA is TGTGCCAGCAGTGGTGGTACAGGTTTACAGCAGTACTTC. Residues: CASSGGTGLQQYF.

The rearrangement links TRBV9 to TRBJ2-2, with 9 bases fitting TRBD1. CDR3 length: 17 amino acids. Trimming took 1 base from V and 7 from J; bases not matched to a gene: 11. The germline CDR1 and CDR2 sequences are SGDLS and YYNGEE. The CDR3: CASSVSPSDRGNGELFF. In nucleotides, the CDR3 is TGTGCCAGCAGCGTATCCCCCTCGGACAGGGGTAACGGGGAGCTGTTTTTT.

This clonotype was recorded a few times. V gene TRBV18 combines with J gene TRBJ2-7; TRBD1 is a possible D gene (6 bases). This CDR3 has 14 residues. Germline-derived CDR1 and CDR2 are KGHSH and LQKENI. Trimming left V 5 bases short and J 5 bases short, with 16 bases between. The CDR3: CASSALQGFHEQYF. The CDR3 region has the DNA TGTGCCAGCTCAGCGTTACAGGGTTTCCACGAGCAGTACTTC. The full variable domain, in which reference TRBV18 and TRBJ2-7 provide the parts outside the CDR3, is NAGVMQNPRHLVRRRGQEARLRCSPMKGHSHVYWYRQLPEEGLKFMVYLQKENIIDESGMPKERFSAEFPKEGPSILRIQQVVRGDSAAYFCASSALQGFHEQYFGPGTRLTVT.

This clonotype has more than one count but fewer than ten. The chain employs TRBV29-1 and TRBJ1-2; TRBD1 aligns across 8 bases. The V gene end was trimmed by 6 bases and the J gene end by 7 bases; junction bases not matched to a gene: 16. CDR3 length: 15 amino acids. Germline V lookup: CDR1 SQVTM, CDR2 ANQGSEA. CDR3 sequence reads: CSVSKTPPGGLGYTF. In nucleotides, the CDR3 is TGCAGCGTCTCGAAAACACCGCCAGGGGGCCTTGGCTACACCTTC.